The 24 T cell receptor beta chains in this list originate from one sample, sequenced in a study of blood T cell repertoires in COVID-19. Some clones are missing from TCRdb's copy, which holds only in-frame ones; the method was immunoSEQ multiplex PCR. The repertoire includes about 200,000 clones, over 75% of them detected once, and around 2.5% sits in the top ten. Sequencing was performed on peripheral blood. These receptors were obtained from a woman aged 70 to 79 with COVID-19, enrolled during active disease.

This chain links TRBV19 with TRBJ1-1, with TRBD1 identical over 10 bases. Trimming at V came to 9 bases and at J to 4 bases, leaving 8 bases not matched to a gene. Germline V lookup: CDR1 LNHDA, CDR2 SQIVND (reference sequence). This CDR3 is 14 amino acids long. CDR3 nucleotide sequence: TGTGCCAGCGCGACAGGGGGCGGTGTCACTGAAGCTTTCTTT. This gives the protein CASATGGGVTEAFF.

This clone has just one count. V usage is TRBV7-2 and J usage is TRBJ1-1; D is ambiguous. With 6 bases removed from V and 4 bases from J, the gap between germline ends came to 12 bases. The length of the CDR3 is 13 residues. Germline V gives CDR1 SGHTA, CDR2 FQGNSA. CDR3: CASSSIPGTEAFF. CDR3 nucleotide sequence: TGTGCCAGCAGTTCAATCCCGGGCACTGAAGCTTTCTTT.

The rearrangement uses TRBV5-1 and TRBJ1-2, with 11 bases that match TRBD1. V trimming: 3 bases; J trimming: 8 bases; junction bases outside the gene matches: 9. This CDR3 is 15 amino acids long. Germline values: CDR1 SGHRS, CDR2 YFSETQ. The CDR3 spells CASSSGQGARQGYTF. For the CDR3, the DNA is TGCGCCAGCAGCTCAGGACAGGGGGCGCGTCAAGGCTACACCTTC.

The genes are TRBV27 and TRBJ1-2; a weak D match, TRBD1 (5 bases). In germline, CDR1 is MNHEY, CDR2 SMNVEV (reference sequence). V lost 8 bases and J lost 4, with 11 bases in between. The CDR3 sequence is 12 residues long. CDR3 in DNA: TGTGCCAGCGCCGGGGGGACCTATGGCTACACCTTC. This codes for CASAGGTYGYTF.

This clone was detected only once. The chain couples TRBV20-1 to TRBJ1-1, with a possible D match to TRBD1 (5 bases). Germline-derived CDR1 and CDR2 are DFQATT and SNEGSKA (reference sequence). The CDR3 length is 11 residues. V was shortened by 1 base and J by 11 bases, with 11 bases between the two germline ends. CDR3 DNA: TGCAGTGCTAGAGTGGAGTGGGGCGCTTTCTTT. It codes for CSARVEWGAFF.

The V call is TRBV5-4, the J call TRBJ2-3; the match to TRBD2 covers 9 bases. This CDR3 spans 18 amino acids. Germline V gives CDR1 SGHNT, CDR2 YYREEE (reference sequence). The trim removed 0 bases at V and 0 bases at J, leaving 8 bases unmatched. The CDR3 DNA is TGTGCCAGCAGCTTGGTGGGTAGCGGGGGAGCAAGCACAGATACGCAGTATTTT. Protein sequence: CASSLVGSGGASTDTQYF. The complete variable domain, with remaining parts taken from reference TRBV5-4 and TRBJ2-3, reads ETGVTQSPTHLIKTRGQQVTLRCSSQSGHNTVSWYQQALGQGPQFIFQYYREEENGRGNFPPRFSGLQFPNYSSELNVNALELDDSALYLCASSLVGSGGASTDTQYFGPGTRLTVL.

The genes are TRBV6-5 and TRBJ2-7; D is uncertain. Germline V CDR1 and CDR2: MNHEY, SVGAGI. The CDR3 covers 11 residues. Trimming took 2 bases from V and 3 from J, leaving 2 bases between them. The CDR3 DNA reads as TGTGCCAGCAGTTACCGCTACGAGCAGTACTTC. Its protein is CASSYRYEQYF.

The chain employs TRBV11-2 and TRBJ2-1; the match to TRBD2 covers 9 bases. Germline V lookup: CDR1 SGHAT, CDR2 FQNNGV. CDR3 length: 15 amino acids. The J segment lost 3 bases and the V segment lost 1 base, leaving 1 base of the junction unmatched. CDR3 nucleotides: TGTGCCAGCAGCTTAGTAGCGGGAGACTACAATGAGCAGTTCTTC. This sequence encodes CASSLVAGDYNEQFF.

The rearrangement joins TRBV5-8 to TRBJ2-5; TRBD1 matches 9 bases. V lost 3 bases, J lost 5 bases, and 8 bases stayed unmatched. Germline assignment: CDR1 SGHTS and CDR2 YDEGEE. The CDR3 has 15 amino acids. CDR3 sequence: CASSYTGGAGETQYF. CDR3 coding DNA: TGTGCCAGCAGCTATACAGGGGGCGCCGGGGAGACCCAGTACTTC.

The gene calls are TRBV4-2 and TRBJ2-7; 12 bases fit TRBD2. V lost 0 bases and J lost 4; bases outside the gene matches: 10. The CDR3 is 18 residues long. In germline, CDR1 is LGHNA, CDR2 YNFKEQ. The CDR3, as DNA: TGTGCCAGCAGCCAAGATTTATCTAGCGGGAGGGCCGGGTACGAGCAGTACTTC. Protein sequence: CASSQDLSSGRAGYEQYF.

This sequence joins TRBV12-3 or TRBV12-4 and TRBJ1-3; 7 nucleotides agree with TRBD1. The CDR3 extends over 13 amino acids. V shed 4 bases and J 4 bases; nucleotides not matched to a gene: 1. CDR3 region: CASSSTGGNTIYF. CDR3 in DNA: TGTGCCAGCAGTTCGACAGGGGGAAACACCATATATTTT.

This sequence joins TRBV19 and TRBJ1-6, with 9 bases matching TRBD1. CDR1 LNHDA and CDR2 SQIVND come from the germline V gene (reference sequence). Losses at the gene ends were 5 bases for V and 4 bases for J; bases not matched to a gene: 3. There are 15 residues in the CDR3. Here the CDR3 DNA reads TGTGCCAGTAGTGCCGGACAGGGGTATAATTCACCCCTCCACTTT. This encodes CASSAGQGYNSPLHF.

This clone has a single count. The rearrangement joins TRBV9 to TRBJ2-5; 16 nucleotides line up with TRBD2. Germline V gene sequence: CDR1 SGDLS, CDR2 YYNGEE. CDR3 length: 18 amino acids. The trim removed 6 bases at V and 5 bases at J, leaving 13 bases unmatched. CDR3 DNA sequence: TGTGCCAGCACACGGGGACTAGCGGGGGGGCCTCTCCTCGAGACCCAGTACTTC. Translated, it gives CASTRGLAGGPLLETQYF. The whole variable domain, filled in from reference TRBV9 and TRBJ2-5, reads DSGVTQTPKHLITATGQRVTLRCSPRSGDLSVYWYQQSLDQGLQFLIQYYNGEERAKGNILERFSAQQFPDLHSELNLSSLELGDSALYFCASTRGLAGGPLLETQYFGPGTRLLVL.

This clone appeared a few times. This chain uses TRBV19 with TRBJ1-2, with D hard to call. This CDR3 comprises 13 residues. Germline CDR1 LNHDA, CDR2 SQIVND (reference sequence). The V gene lost 6 bases and the J gene lost 6 bases, with 14 bases spanning the gap. CDR3 coding DNA: TGTGCCAGTAGGCTTTGGCAGAGCGATGGCTACACCTTC. It codes for CASRLWQSDGYTF.

V is TRBV27 and J is TRBJ2-1, with D possibly being TRBD2 (6 bases). The V end lost 8 bases, the J end lost 0 bases, and 11 bases lay between the germline ends. The CDR3 has 14 residues. Germline lookup yields CDR1 MNHEY and CDR2 SMNVEV (reference sequence). CDR3 residues: CASHRGSSYNEQFF. The CDR3 DNA sequence: TGTGCCAGCCACCGGGGGAGCTCCTACAATGAGCAGTTCTTC.

V is TRBV9 and J is TRBJ1-1; D might be TRBD1 (6 bases). The germline V and J ends were trimmed by 7 bases and 3 bases, with 16 bases remaining between them. The CDR3 length is 14 residues. Per the germline V gene, CDR1 is SGDLS and CDR2 is YYNGEE. For the CDR3, the DNA is TGTGCCAGCTCCCCCAGGGGTTATGACACTGAAGCTTTCTTT. It encodes CASSPRGYDTEAFF.

This clone showed up just once. The genes are TRBV7-3 and TRBJ1-1; D call uncertain. Trimming stripped 3 bases from V and 1 base from J, with 6 bases between. The CDR3 consists of 13 residues. Germline V gene lookup returns CDR1 SGHTA and CDR2 FQGTGA. The CDR3 region is CASSFGRNTEAFF. In nucleotides, the CDR3 is TGTGCCAGCAGCTTTGGGAGGAACACTGAAGCTTTCTTT.

This clone was found once. The chain uses TRBV5-4 and TRBJ2-5; 7 bases align to TRBD2. Germline V CDR1 and CDR2: SGHNT, YYREEE (reference sequence). This CDR3 comprises 15 residues. V shed 4 bases and J 4 bases; nucleotides not matched to a gene: 10. CDR3 residues: CASSERDRLGETQYF. CDR3 nucleotides: TGTGCCAGCAGCGAGCGGGACCGCCTGGGAGAGACCCAGTACTTC.

The V gene is TRBV2, the J gene TRBJ2-7; 9 bases fit TRBD1. Germline V gene data show CDR1 as SNHLY and CDR2 as FYNNEI. V was clipped by 8 bases and J by 7 bases; unmatched bases: 12. This CDR3 has 14 amino acids. The CDR3, as DNA: TGTGCCAGCGCAGAACAGGGGGCGCGGGGAGAGCAGTACTTC. Residues: CASAEQGARGEQYF.

Only a few counts were recorded for this clone. This chain connects TRBV19 to TRBJ1-2; unclear D gene. Germline V CDR1 and CDR2: LNHDA, SQIVND (reference sequence). The CDR3 is 12 amino acids. The V end was cut by 7 bases, the J end by 4 bases, with 10 bases between. CDR3 nucleotide sequence: TGTGCCAGTAATACAGCGGCCTATGGCTACACCTTC. This gives the protein CASNTAAYGYTF.

This clone was counted a few times. This rearrangement joins TRBV4-3 to TRBJ1-3; weak D call: TRBD1 (6 bases). The CDR3 totals 16 residues. V was trimmed by 4 bases and J by 3 bases, leaving 16 bases between them. Germline V CDR1 and CDR2: LGHNA, YSLEER. The CDR3 loop reads CASSPSAGAIGNTIYF. DNA of the CDR3: TGCGCCAGCAGCCCTTCAGCGGGGGCGATTGGAAACACCATATATTTT.

To note about this clone: In the same sample, other DNA sequences code for this CDR3. J is TRBJ2-7 and V is TRBV12-3 or TRBV12-4; no firm D call. The V end was cut by 3 bases, the J end by 1 base, with 4 bases between. This CDR3 spans 12 amino acids. The CDR3 loop is CASSFGSYEQYF. DNA for the CDR3: TGTGCCAGCAGTTTCGGGTCCTACGAGCAGTACTTC.

The chain combines TRBV6-5 with TRBJ1-2; D uncertain. The CDR3 length is 13 residues. The germline V and J ends were trimmed by 7 bases and 1 base, with 10 bases remaining between them. Germline V gives CDR1 MNHEY, CDR2 SVGAGI. CDR3 region: CASKEFLNYGYTF. CDR3 nucleotides: TGTGCCAGCAAAGAGTTCCTTAACTATGGCTACACCTTC.

This chain uses TRBV4-2 with TRBJ2-7; the D gene is possibly TRBD2 (5 bases). The CDR3 covers 15 residues. The V and J ends lost 1 base and 2 bases respectively, with 12 bases between them. Germline CDR1 reads LGHNA; CDR2 reads YNFKEQ. CDR3 protein: CASSQGGSVTYEQYF. The CDR3 coding sequence is TGTGCCAGCAGCCAAGGAGGGAGCGTGACCTACGAGCAGTACTTC.